The 29 T cell receptor beta chains listed next were all sequenced from one sample in a study of CD8+ T cells in alopecia areata. As the sequencing template, cDNA was produced by extracting RNA and reverse transcribing it. Sequencing was performed with immunoSEQ multiplex PCR; in TCRdb, only in-frame clones are kept and a portion is missing. The sample lists 110,000 or so clones, 55% to 70% seen once, with 20% to 25% in the top ten. Sequenced material: NKG2D-low CD8+ T cells sorted from blood. These receptors all come from a human donor with alopecia areata.

This clone came up a few times. This chain links TRBV5-4 with TRBJ2-1; D is perhaps TRBD1 or TRBD2 (6 bases each). Trimming took 4 bases from V and 10 from J, leaving 15 bases between them. The CDR3 runs 13 residues. Germline loops: CDR1 SGHNT, CDR2 YYREEE (reference sequence). The CDR3 nucleotides are TGTGCCAGCAGCGGGGGCGGGACAAGCGAGCAGTTCTTC. Amino acid sequence: CASSGGGTSEQFF.

This chain joins TRBV5-1 and TRBJ2-7; D might be TRBD1 or TRBD2, each matching 6 bases. In germline, CDR1 is SGHRS, CDR2 YFSETQ. The V gene lost 4 bases and the J gene lost 3 bases, with 11 bases spanning the gap. This CDR3 is 13 amino acids long. CDR3 in DNA: TGCGCCAGCAGCCTGGGGGGCGGCTACGAGCAGTACTTC. Protein product: CASSLGGGYEQYF.

J is TRBJ2-1 and V is TRBV27; 7 nucleotides match TRBD2. V shed 8 bases, J shed 0 bases, and the junction held 7 bases outside the gene matches. Per germline, CDR1 MNHEY and CDR2 SMNVEV (reference sequence). There are 15 residues in the CDR3. The CDR3 DNA is TGTGCCAGCGGGCTAGCGGCAAACTCCTACAATGAGCAGTTCTTC. Its protein is CASGLAANSYNEQFF.

This clone was seen more than once but under ten times. The rearrangement joins TRBV6-4 to TRBJ2-2; no definite D call. The V gene lost 4 bases and the J gene lost 4 bases, with 13 bases spanning the gap. The CDR3 covers 15 residues. The germline V gene encodes CDR1 MRHNA and CDR2 SNTAGT. Here the CDR3 reads CASSGPNRSTGELFF. Written as DNA, the CDR3 is TGTGCCAGCAGTGGGCCCAATCGGAGCACCGGGGAGCTGTTTTTT.

The chain recombines TRBV4-1 with TRBJ1-5; possible D gene TRBD1, 6 bases. The CDR3 covers 16 residues. The V gene's germline CDR1 is MGHRA and CDR2 YSYEKL. V was shortened by 0 bases and J by 5 bases, with 14 bases between the two germline ends. The CDR3 sequence is CASSQDHTGGHQPQHF. The CDR3 DNA sequence: TGCGCCAGCAGCCAAGATCATACCGGGGGCCATCAGCCCCAGCATTTT.

A remark on this clone: Other DNA sequences of this sample code for an identical CDR3. The V call is TRBV28, the J call TRBJ2-7, with a tentative D call TRBD2 (5 bases). This CDR3 spans 13 amino acids. With 2 bases removed from V and 2 bases from J, the gap between germline ends came to 7 bases. Germline V gene sequence: CDR1 MDHEN, CDR2 SYDVKM. The CDR3 sequence: CASSLTGTYEQYF. Written as DNA, the CDR3 is TGTGCCAGCAGTTTAACGGGGACCTACGAGCAGTACTTC. Full variable domain (rest looked up from reference TRBV28 and TRBJ2-7): DVKVTQSSRYLVKRTGEKVFLECVQDMDHENMFWYRQDPGLGLRLIYFSYDVKMKEKGDIPEGYSVSREKKERFSLILESASTNQTSMYLCASSLTGTYEQYFGPGTRLTVT.

V is TRBV19 and J is TRBJ1-1; D is uncertain. V lost 5 bases and J lost 1, with 8 bases in between. This CDR3 region has 13 residues. Germline-derived CDR1 and CDR2 are LNHDA and SQIVND (reference sequence). CDR3 sequence: CASSVSPNTEAFF. Written as DNA, the CDR3 is TGTGCCAGTAGTGTATCCCCGAACACTGAAGCTTTCTTT.

The chain carries TRBV7-9 and TRBJ2-4; D call uncertain. This CDR3 has 14 residues. Germline V gene lookup returns CDR1 SEHNR and CDR2 FQNEAQ (reference sequence). Trimming stripped 6 bases from V and 3 bases from J, with 12 bases between. CDR3 DNA sequence: TGTGCCAGCAGTAAAGCAGACGGCAAAAACATTCAGTACTTC. Translating gives CASSKADGKNIQYF.

The gene calls are TRBV7-8 and TRBJ2-1, with 10 positions matching TRBD2. Germline V gene sequence: CDR1 SGHVS, CDR2 FQNEAQ. V lost 6 bases and J lost 5; bases outside the gene matches: 7. This CDR3 is 15 amino acids long. CDR3 loop: CASRRSGRDHNEQFF. CDR3 nucleotide sequence: TGTGCCAGCAGAAGAAGCGGGAGGGACCACAATGAGCAGTTCTTC.

This clone was observed a handful of times. This chain links TRBV5-6 with TRBJ1-1, with D unclear. CDR1 is SGHDT and CDR2 is YYEEEE in the germline V gene. This CDR3 has 14 residues. Between the trimmed V and J ends, which lost 2 bases and 4 bases, there was a span of 12 bases. CDR3 in amino acids: CASSFAPAGTEAFF. The CDR3, as DNA: TGTGCCAGCAGCTTTGCGCCGGCCGGCACTGAAGCTTTCTTT.

The CDR3: CASGRDRGNQPQHF. The CDR3 DNA reads as TGTGCCAGCGGAAGAGACAGGGGAAATCAGCCCCAGCATTTT. J is TRBJ1-5 and V is TRBV27; 8 nucleotides align to TRBD1. This CDR3 is 14 amino acids long. Trimming cost V 8 bases and J 4 bases; bases outside gene matches: 7. From germline, CDR1 is MNHEY and CDR2 SMNVEV (reference sequence).

About this clone: Other DNA sequences in this sample translate to the same CDR3. The chain has TRBV27 and TRBJ2-5; D remains ambiguous. Per the germline V gene, CDR1 is MNHEY and CDR2 is SMNVEV (reference sequence). The V end was cut by 0 bases, the J end by 0 bases, with 5 bases between. This CDR3 region has 14 residues. This CDR3 is CASSLSSYQETQYF. The CDR3 coding sequence is TGTGCCAGCAGTTTATCCTCGTACCAAGAGACCCAGTACTTC.

The chain uses TRBV9 and TRBJ2-7; TRBD2 is a possible D gene (5 bases). This CDR3 has 14 amino acids. The germline CDR1 and CDR2 sequences are SGDLS and YYNGEE. Trimming removed 4 bases from V and 2 bases from J, with 13 bases in between. This CDR3 is CASSPGLATYEQYF. The CDR3 DNA sequence: TGTGCCAGCAGCCCCGGACTGGCGACCTACGAGCAGTACTTC.

V is TRBV2 and J is TRBJ1-5; a weak D match, TRBD1 (5 bases). The CDR3 consists of 14 residues. Germline V gene sequence: CDR1 SNHLY, CDR2 FYNNEI. The V end lost 6 bases, the J end lost 6 bases, and 15 bases lay between the germline ends. CDR3 region: CASSRSTGVQPQHF. The CDR3 region has the DNA TGTGCCAGCAGCCGAAGTACGGGGGTTCAGCCCCAGCATTTT.

The rearrangement links TRBV5-1 to TRBJ2-3; TRBD2 is a possible D gene (6 bases). V was cut by 0 bases and J by 4 bases, with 12 bases left in between. CDR3 length: 15 amino acids. The germline gives CDR1 SGHRS, CDR2 YFSETQ. The CDR3 nucleotides are TGCGCCAGCAGCTTGGACGGGAGTAGGCCAGATACGCAGTATTTT. Protein product: CASSLDGSRPDTQYF.

This chain connects TRBV27 to TRBJ1-2; no definite D call. This CDR3 comprises 14 residues. Germline V gene lookup returns CDR1 MNHEY and CDR2 SMNVEV (reference sequence). V was pared by 3 bases and J by 8 bases, with 16 bases between. The CDR3 DNA sequence: TGTGCCAGCAGTTTCGCTGGCTCGACTAACGGCTACACCTTC. Protein sequence: CASSFAGSTNGYTF.

V and J are TRBV27 and TRBJ2-1; tentatively, D is TRBD2 (6 bases). Trimming removed 0 bases from V and 6 bases from J, with 6 bases in between. The germline V gene encodes CDR1 MNHEY and CDR2 SMNVEV (reference sequence). This CDR3 has 13 residues. The CDR3 loop reads CASSLSRGNEQFF. The CDR3 region has the DNA TGTGCCAGCAGTTTATCGCGGGGCAATGAGCAGTTCTTC.

The chain links TRBV2 to TRBJ2-1; TRBD2 matches 7 bases. The CDR3 contains 15 residues. Unmatched junction bases numbered 7, after V lost 7 bases and J lost 1 base. Germline CDR1 is SNHLY and CDR2 is FYNNEI. The CDR3 protein is CASIPASGSYNEQFF. DNA of the CDR3: TGTGCCAGCATACCCGCTAGCGGATCCTACAATGAGCAGTTCTTC.

The chain is built from TRBV2 and TRBJ2-4; a weak D match, TRBD2 (6 bases). V was shortened by 3 bases and J by 8 bases, with 14 bases between the two germline ends. CDR1 is SNHLY and CDR2 is FYNNEI in the germline V gene. The CDR3 is 14 amino acids. The CDR3 protein is CASSEPRDSDIQYF. The CDR3 nucleotides read TGTGCCAGCAGTGAGCCGAGGGACTCCGACATTCAGTACTTC.

V usage is TRBV9 and J usage is TRBJ2-1, with 7 nucleotides matching TRBD2. This CDR3 spans 12 amino acids. Germline CDR1 SGDLS, CDR2 YYNGEE. J was trimmed by 15 bases and V by 4 bases; bases with no gene match: 10. The CDR3 spells CASSPDGTKLFF. The CDR3 DNA reads as TGTGCCAGCAGCCCAGACGGGACTAAGTTGTTCTTC.

The gene calls are TRBV5-1 and TRBJ2-1; 15 bases are shared with TRBD2. From germline, CDR1 is SGHRS and CDR2 YFSETQ. J lost 5 bases, V lost 4 bases, and 10 bases had no gene match. The CDR3 contains 18 residues. The CDR3: CASSTEGLAGGLDNEQFF. The CDR3 coding sequence is TGCGCCAGCAGCACTGAGGGACTAGCGGGAGGTCTGGACAATGAGCAGTTCTTC.

The sample holds a few counts of this clone. The J gene is TRBJ2-5, the V gene TRBV7-9; D may be TRBD2 (5 bases). V was clipped by 8 bases and J by 5 bases, with 15 bases between them. The CDR3 runs 13 residues. Germline V gene sequence: CDR1 SEHNR, CDR2 FQNEAQ (reference sequence). CDR3 sequence reads: CASGSGSVETQYF. The CDR3 DNA sequence: TGTGCCAGCGGGAGCGGAAGTGTGGAGACCCAGTACTTC.

This clone showed up just a few times. The chain carries TRBV5-1 and TRBJ2-7, with 7 nucleotides matching TRBD1. Germline CDR1 and CDR2: SGHRS and YFSETQ. The CDR3 length is 14 residues. V lost 3 bases to trimming and J lost 2 bases; unmatched junction nucleotides: 5. CDR3 amino acids: CASSWTGATYEQYF. CDR3 coding DNA: TGCGCCAGCAGCTGGACAGGCGCTACCTACGAGCAGTACTTC.

The chain is built from TRBV7-9 and TRBJ1-2; TRBD1 is a possible D gene (6 bases). Trimming left V 1 base short and J 2 bases short, with 14 bases between. Germline V CDR1 and CDR2: SEHNR, FQNEAQ (reference sequence). This CDR3 has 16 amino acids. This CDR3 is CASSLGADRTNYGYTF. CDR3 coding DNA: TGTGCCAGCAGCTTAGGTGCAGACAGGACGAACTATGGCTACACCTTC.

The chain combines TRBV28 with TRBJ2-3; D remains ambiguous. This CDR3 region has 13 residues. The V gene's germline CDR1 is MDHEN and CDR2 SYDVKM. Trimming left V 3 bases short and J 3 bases short, with 7 bases between. In DNA, the CDR3 is TGTGCCAGCAGTTTTTTGGGGACAGATACGCAGTATTTT. Translation gives CASSFLGTDTQYF. The whole variable domain, filled in from reference TRBV28 and TRBJ2-3, reads DVKVTQSSRYLVKRTGEKVFLECVQDMDHENMFWYRQDPGLGLRLIYFSYDVKMKEKGDIPEGYSVSREKKERFSLILESASTNQTSMYLCASSFLGTDTQYFGPGTRLTVL.

The V call is TRBV20-1, the J call TRBJ2-7; TRBD1 matches at 8 bases. Germline CDR1 DFQATT, CDR2 SNEGSKA (reference sequence). After removal of 6 bases from V and 6 bases from J, the junction contained 4 bases not matched to a gene. This CDR3 is 11 amino acids long. CDR3 sequence reads: CSATTGVEQYF. DNA for the CDR3: TGCAGTGCAACGACAGGGGTCGAGCAGTACTTC.

This chain links TRBV5-1 with TRBJ2-1; TRBD1 matches 8 bases. J gave up 3 bases and V 1 base, and 3 bases lay outside the gene matches. Germline-derived CDR1 and CDR2 are SGHRS and YFSETQ. The CDR3 has 15 residues. CDR3 sequence (DNA): TGCGCCAGCAGCTTGACAGGGGGTCACTACAATGAGCAGTTCTTC. Protein sequence: CASSLTGGHYNEQFF.

This chain links TRBV7-3 with TRBJ2-7, with TRBD1 matching 9 bases. Germline CDR1 is SGHTA and CDR2 is FQGTGA. J lost 3 bases, V lost 1 base, and 7 bases had no gene match. The CDR3 runs to 16 residues. Written as DNA, the CDR3 is TGTGCCAGCAGCTTAATAGCCGGGACAGGGATCTACGAGCAGTACTTC. Translation: CASSLIAGTGIYEQYF.

The chain combines TRBV27 with TRBJ2-1; D is unresolved. This CDR3 spans 12 amino acids. V lost 5 bases and J 3 bases, leaving 5 bases between the germline ends. Germline assignment: CDR1 MNHEY and CDR2 SMNVEV (reference sequence). CDR3 DNA: TGTGCCAGCAGTCATTTCTACAATGAGCAGTTCTTC. It codes for CASSHFYNEQFF.